These 21 T cell receptor beta chains came from one sample sequenced in a study of T cells in localized non-small cell lung cancer (dated by TCRdb to the early 2020s). The method behind the library was the immunoSEQ multiplex PCR assay. Entries here come from immuneACCESS through TCRdb and include only in-frame sequences with V and J called. Some clones fail to appear in such tables; in the studies checked, an unresolved V gene covers under half of the shortfall, and the cause of the remainder is unknown. Recorded for this sample are approximately 64,000 clones; 90% of them occurred a single time. Approximately 2% of the sample is in the top ten clones. The input for sequencing was peripheral blood, taken before any cancer treatment. The receptors here all came from a woman between 40 and 69 years old with stage I lung adenocarcinoma.

This chain joins TRBV19 and TRBJ1-5, with 7 positions matching TRBD1. Trimming removed 3 bases from V and 6 bases from J; junction bases left unmatched: 8. CDR1 LNHDA and CDR2 SQIVND come from the germline V gene (reference sequence). The CDR3 covers 15 residues. The CDR3 spells CASSMGSGGTQPQHF. In nucleotides, the CDR3 is TGTGCCAGTAGTATGGGATCAGGGGGTACTCAGCCCCAGCATTTT.

The chain has TRBV7-2 and TRBJ1-6; TRBD1 matches 9 bases. V shed 4 bases, J shed 8 bases, and the junction held 9 bases outside the gene matches. The CDR3 covers 16 residues. From germline, CDR1 is SGHTA and CDR2 FQGNSA. CDR3 loop: CASSSFRTGVDSPLHF. The CDR3 DNA follows: TGTGCCAGCAGCTCCTTCAGGACAGGGGTCGATTCACCCCTCCACTTT.

This chain uses TRBV19 with TRBJ1-6, with D perhaps TRBD1 (5 bases). V was cut by 8 bases and J by 7 bases, with 12 bases left in between. Germline assignment: CDR1 LNHDA and CDR2 SQIVND (reference sequence). CDR3 length equals 13 residues. CDR3 coding DNA: TGTGCCAGTGCCAGGGAGAGCAATTCACCCCTCCACTTT. Residues: CASARESNSPLHF. Full variable domain (remainder filled in from reference TRBV19 and TRBJ1-6): DGGITQSPKYLFRKEGQNVTLSCEQNLNHDAMYWYRQDPGQGLRLIYYSQIVNDFQKGDIAEGYSVSREKKESFPLTVTSAQKNPTAFYLCASARESNSPLHFGNGTRLTVT.

The rearrangement links TRBV6-5 to TRBJ2-5; possible D gene TRBD2, 5 bases. V was trimmed by 2 bases and J by 5 bases, leaving 15 bases between them. Per the germline V gene, CDR1 is MNHEY and CDR2 is SVGAGI. This CDR3 spans 15 amino acids. The CDR3 sequence is CASSYDPGPGETQYF. As DNA, the CDR3 is TGTGCCAGCAGTTACGACCCCGGGCCGGGGGAGACCCAGTACTTC.

A remark on this clone: The junction does not match germline at one end; this may be a read error. This chain connects TRBV5-1 to TRBJ1-4; D gene unclear. CDR3 length equals 14 residues. CDR1 is SGHRS and CDR2 is YFSETQ in the germline V gene. CDR3 in amino acids: CASSLEATNEKLFF. The CDR3 bases are TGCGCCAGCAGTTTGGAAGCAACTAATGAAAAACTGTTTTTT.

V is TRBV6-5 and J is TRBJ1-1; D is uncertain. This CDR3 comprises 13 residues. Looked up from germline, CDR1 is MNHEY and CDR2 is SVGAGI. The V end was cut by 6 bases, the J end by 4 bases, with 12 bases between. CDR3: CASRGTVGTEAFF. The CDR3 coding sequence is TGTGCCAGCAGGGGAACGGTGGGCACTGAAGCTTTCTTT.

This clone was observed a single time. The gene calls are TRBV2 and TRBJ2-1; the D is unclear. The CDR3 totals 14 residues. Trimming left V 3 bases short and J 8 bases short, with 14 bases between. Germline V gene data show CDR1 as SNHLY and CDR2 as FYNNEI. In DNA form, the CDR3 reads TGTGCCAGCAGTGATATGCGGAAGGGCGATGAGCAGTTCTTC. This translates into CASSDMRKGDEQFF.

The rearrangement links TRBV4-2 to TRBJ2-1; 8 bases line up with TRBD2. The CDR3 spans 17 residues. The germline V gene encodes CDR1 LGHNA and CDR2 YNFKEQ. Losses at the gene ends were 2 bases for V and 9 bases for J; bases not matched to a gene: 15. The CDR3 DNA reads as TGTGCCAGCAGCCAACAAACGGGACTCCCGGGAGGGACTGAGCAGTTCTTC. This gives the protein CASSQQTGLPGGTEQFF.

As DNA, the CDR3 is TGCGCCAGCAGCTCAGGACAGGGCACCTCTGGAAACACCATATATTTT. It encodes CASSSGQGTSGNTIYF. The gene calls are TRBV5-1 and TRBJ1-3, with 8 bases lining up with TRBD1. The V gene's germline CDR1 is SGHRS and CDR2 YFSETQ. With V trimmed by 3 bases and J by 0 bases, 5 bases remained unmatched. The CDR3 is 16 residues long.

The rearrangement uses TRBV7-2 and TRBJ1-6; the D is unclear. The CDR3 has 16 amino acids. The germline CDR1 and CDR2 sequences are SGHTA and FQGNSA. V dropped 5 bases and J dropped 9 bases, with 20 bases sitting between them. CDR3: CASSPPGRVRFSPLHF. As DNA, the CDR3 is TGTGCCAGCAGCCCACCCGGTAGGGTGAGGTTTTCACCCCTCCACTTT.

This rearrangement joins TRBV7-2 to TRBJ2-3, with D perhaps assigned TRBD1 or TRBD2 (5 bases each). Germline loops: CDR1 SGHTA, CDR2 FQGNSA. Between the trimmed V and J ends, which lost 0 bases and 7 bases, there was a span of 17 bases. The CDR3 is 16 residues long. CDR3 loop: CASSLAGVGFANTQYF. Here the CDR3 DNA reads TGTGCCAGCAGCTTAGCGGGGGTGGGCTTCGCTAATACGCAGTATTTT.

The V call is TRBV27, the J call TRBJ2-7; D remains unclear. Germline V gene data show CDR1 as MNHEY and CDR2 as SMNVEV (reference sequence). Between the trimmed V and J ends, which lost 5 bases and 7 bases, there was a span of 21 bases. The CDR3 covers 15 residues. The CDR3 here is CASSRTTRTVWEQYF. CDR3 DNA: TGTGCCAGCAGTAGAACCACCCGGACGGTCTGGGAGCAGTACTTC.

This chain joins TRBV11-1 and TRBJ1-2; D perhaps matches TRBD1 (5 bases). CDR1 is SGHAT and CDR2 is FQDESV in the germline V gene (reference sequence). The CDR3 length is 15 residues. Trimming cost V 5 bases and J 0 bases, with 13 bases left between them. CDR3 sequence (DNA): TGTGCCAGCAGCCCAGGGACCGAAGCTAACTATGGCTACACCTTC. Protein sequence: CASSPGTEANYGYTF.

A single count supports this clone. The rearrangement links TRBV19 to TRBJ1-5, with a tentative D call TRBD1 (6 bases). Per the germline V gene, CDR1 is LNHDA and CDR2 is SQIVND (reference sequence). The CDR3 runs 15 residues. The V end was cut by 5 bases, the J end by 6 bases, with 17 bases between. CDR3 loop: CASSFLGRRGQPQHF. CDR3 nucleotide sequence: TGTGCCAGTAGTTTCCTAGGCCGCAGGGGTCAGCCCCAGCATTTT. Based on the CDR3 plus reference TRBV19 and TRBJ1-5, the full variable domain is DGGITQSPKYLFRKEGQNVTLSCEQNLNHDAMYWYRQDPGQGLRLIYYSQIVNDFQKGDIAEGYSVSREKKESFPLTVTSAQKNPTAFYLCASSFLGRRGQPQHFGDGTRLSIL.

The chain joins TRBV6-6 to TRBJ2-7; maybe TRBD1 (6 bases). The CDR3 extends over 13 amino acids. V gave up 2 bases and J gave up 1 base, with 6 bases separating them. The germline V gene encodes CDR1 MNHNY and CDR2 SVGAGI (reference sequence). The CDR3 loop is CASSYQGSYEQYF. The CDR3 region has the DNA TGTGCCAGCAGTTACCAGGGGTCCTACGAGCAGTACTTC.

The chain's CDR3 is CASSAPGQGAYNAFF. The CDR3 DNA reads TGTGCCAGTAGTGCTCCGGGACAGGGGGCTTATAATGCTTTCTTT. The chain joins TRBV19 to TRBJ1-1, with 12 bases matching TRBD1. Germline V gives CDR1 LNHDA, CDR2 SQIVND (reference sequence). The CDR3 spans 15 residues. V lost 5 bases, J lost 11 bases, and 12 bases stayed unmatched.

The chain has TRBV19 and TRBJ1-4; TRBD1 is a possible D gene (5 bases). Trimming stripped 3 bases from V and 4 bases from J, with 9 bases between. This CDR3 is 14 amino acids long. CDR1 is LNHDA and CDR2 is SQIVND in the germline V gene (reference sequence). The CDR3 DNA sequence: TGTGCCAGTAGTATTGACAGAAATAATGAAAAACTGTTTTTT. Translated: CASSIDRNNEKLFF.

The rearrangement uses TRBV6-5 and TRBJ2-1; possibly TRBD2 for D (6 bases). The V gene's germline CDR1 is MNHEY and CDR2 SVGAGI. Trimming removed 7 bases from V and 5 bases from J, with 9 bases in between. The CDR3 consists of 12 residues. CDR3: CASIGRDNEQFF. For the CDR3, the DNA is TGTGCCAGCATCGGGAGAGACAATGAGCAGTTCTTC.

The J gene is TRBJ1-1, the V gene TRBV11-1; maybe TRBD1 (5 bases). Germline-derived CDR1 and CDR2 are SGHAT and FQDESV (reference sequence). V lost 8 bases and J lost 5, with 18 bases in between. The CDR3 sequence is 14 residues long. CDR3 DNA: TGTGCCAGCGCCCCCCTCGGGGGATGGACTGAAGCTTTCTTT. Translating it yields CASAPLGGWTEAFF.

This clone was seen more than once but under ten times. The chain carries TRBV7-2 and TRBJ1-5; no clear D gene. This CDR3 has 13 residues. V dropped 4 bases and J dropped 1 base, with 5 bases sitting between them. Germline CDR1 reads SGHTA; CDR2 reads FQGNSA. The CDR3 region has the DNA TGTGCCAGCAGCTCCCAGAGCAATCAGCCCCAGCATTTT. Protein product: CASSSQSNQPQHF.

The genes are TRBV5-6 and TRBJ2-2; D unclear. CDR1 is SGHDT and CDR2 is YYEEEE in the germline V gene. The V end was cut by 1 base, the J end by 4 bases, with 11 bases between. CDR3 length equals 15 residues. The CDR3 DNA sequence: TGTGCCAGCAGCTTGAGACTTGTTAGCACCGGGGAGCTGTTTTTT. Amino acids: CASSLRLVSTGELFF.